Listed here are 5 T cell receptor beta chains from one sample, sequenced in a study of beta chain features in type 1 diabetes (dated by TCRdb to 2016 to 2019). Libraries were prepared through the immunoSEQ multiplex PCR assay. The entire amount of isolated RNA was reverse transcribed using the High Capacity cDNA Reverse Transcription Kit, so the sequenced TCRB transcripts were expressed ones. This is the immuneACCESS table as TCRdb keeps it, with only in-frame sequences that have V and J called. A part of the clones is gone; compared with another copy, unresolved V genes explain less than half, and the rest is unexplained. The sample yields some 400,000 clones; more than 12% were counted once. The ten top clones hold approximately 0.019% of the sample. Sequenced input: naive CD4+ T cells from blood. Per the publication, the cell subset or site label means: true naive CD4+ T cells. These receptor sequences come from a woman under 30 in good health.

CDR3 protein: CASSQTVPTYEQYF. CDR3 coding DNA: TGTGCCAGCTCACAGACAGTGCCGACCTACGAGCAGTACTTC. This chain joins TRBV18 and TRBJ2-7, with D perhaps TRBD1 (5 bases). The V end lost 4 bases, the J end lost 2 bases, and 12 bases lay between the germline ends. This CDR3 region has 14 residues. In germline, CDR1 is KGHSH, CDR2 LQKENI.

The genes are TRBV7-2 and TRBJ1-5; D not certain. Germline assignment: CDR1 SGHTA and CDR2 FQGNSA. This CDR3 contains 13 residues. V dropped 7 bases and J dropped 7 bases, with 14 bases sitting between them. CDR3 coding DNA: TGTGCCAGCACCCCCCTCAGAGGGCAGCCCCAGCATTTT. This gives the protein CASTPLRGQPQHF.

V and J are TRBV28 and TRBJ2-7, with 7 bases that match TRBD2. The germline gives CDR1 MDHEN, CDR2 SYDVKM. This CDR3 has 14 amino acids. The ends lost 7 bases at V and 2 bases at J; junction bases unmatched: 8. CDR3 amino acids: CASTPPGGTYEQYF. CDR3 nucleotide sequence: TGTGCCAGCACTCCCCCCGGGGGGACCTACGAGCAGTACTTC.

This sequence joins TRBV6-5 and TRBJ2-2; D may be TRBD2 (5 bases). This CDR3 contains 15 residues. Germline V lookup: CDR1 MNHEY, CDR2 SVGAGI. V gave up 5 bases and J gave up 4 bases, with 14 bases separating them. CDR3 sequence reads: CASSINPTITGELFF. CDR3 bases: TGTGCCAGCAGTATTAACCCGACTATCACCGGGGAGCTGTTTTTT.

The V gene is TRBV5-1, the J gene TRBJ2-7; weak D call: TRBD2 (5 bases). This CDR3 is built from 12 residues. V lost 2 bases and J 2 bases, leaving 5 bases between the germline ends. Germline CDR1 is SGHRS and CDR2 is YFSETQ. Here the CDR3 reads CASSFGAYEQYF. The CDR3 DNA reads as TGCGCCAGCAGCTTCGGGGCCTACGAGCAGTACTTC. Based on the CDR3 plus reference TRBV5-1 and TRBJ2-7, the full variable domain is KAGVTQTPRYLIKTRGQQVTLSCSPISGHRSVSWYQQTPGQGLQFLFEYFSETQRNKGNFPGRFSGRQFSNSRSEMNVSTLELGDSALYLCASSFGAYEQYFGPGTRLTVT.